This TCR beta chain appears in the sequencing data of a study of T cells in tumors after PD-1 blockade. Sequenced by immunoSEQ multiplex PCR; TCRdb stores in-frame clones only, minus some. The sample holds around 13,000 clones, around 68% seen once. J was trimmed by 2 bases and V by 7 bases; bases with no gene match: 7. CDR3 length equals 15 residues. Germline CDR1 reads SNHLY; CDR2 reads FYNNEI. Sequencing used tumor tissue, obtained before anti-PD-1 treatment. The V call is TRBV2, the J call TRBJ1-3, with 8 bases identical to TRBD1. The origin of this receptor is a human donor with cutaneous squamous cell carcinoma. CDR3 protein: CASNDGQGAGNTIYF. CDR3 bases: TGTGCCAGCAACGATGGACAGGGAGCTGGAAACACCATATATTTT.